This entry is about one TCR beta chain. Its target is not known. The sample belongs to a study of T cells expressing NK-cell markers. Overall study results and limits: The CD3+CD56-NKG2C+ fraction of a few donors was also led by these clonotypes.

After re-calling the 5' RACE reads, TCRdb lists one entry per CDR3 protein, DNA absent. The sample's table shows hundreds of thousands of distinct CDR3 sequences. The sequence was obtained from a man aged 18-75 years in good health. Sequencing was carried out using blood T cells: a sorted CD56 or NKG2C T cell subset, CD4+ or CD8+ T cells, or bulk PBMC T cells (not recorded which).

CDR3: CASSYWEVDTQYF. The chain uses TRBV6-2 or TRBV6-3 and TRBJ2-3. The CDR3 is 13 amino acids. Germline-derived CDR1 and CDR2 are MNHEY and SVGEGT.